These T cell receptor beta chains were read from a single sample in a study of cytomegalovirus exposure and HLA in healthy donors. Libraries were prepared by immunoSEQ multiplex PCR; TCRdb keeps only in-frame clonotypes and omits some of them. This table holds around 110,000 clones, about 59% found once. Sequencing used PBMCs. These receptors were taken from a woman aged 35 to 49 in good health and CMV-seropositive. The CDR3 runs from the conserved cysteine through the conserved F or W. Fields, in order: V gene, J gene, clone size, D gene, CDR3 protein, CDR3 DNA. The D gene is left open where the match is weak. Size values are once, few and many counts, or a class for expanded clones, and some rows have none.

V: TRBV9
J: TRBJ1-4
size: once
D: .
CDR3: CASSARSAGLNEKLFF
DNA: TGTGCCAGCAGCGCCCGGTCCGCAGGCCTAAATGAAAAACTGTTTTTT

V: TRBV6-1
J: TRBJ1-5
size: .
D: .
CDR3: CASSEIGHSYSNQPQHF
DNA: TGTGCCAGCAGTGAAATTGGACACAGTTATAGCAATCAGCCCCAGCATTTT

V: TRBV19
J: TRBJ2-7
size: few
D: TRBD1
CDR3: CASSAGQGGYEQYF
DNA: TGTGCCAGTAGTGCGGGACAGGGAGGGTACGAGCAGTACTTC

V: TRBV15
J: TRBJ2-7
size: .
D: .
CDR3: CATSRDLKYEQYF
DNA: TGTGCCACCAGCAGAGATCTAAAATACGAGCAGTACTTC

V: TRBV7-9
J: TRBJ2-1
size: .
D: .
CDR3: CASSLRGENEQFF
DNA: TGTGCCAGCAGCCTAAGAGGAGAGAATGAGCAGTTCTTC

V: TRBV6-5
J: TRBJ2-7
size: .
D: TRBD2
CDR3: CASRVLAGGVYEQYF
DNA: TGTGCCAGCAGGGTGTTAGCGGGAGGAGTGTACGAGCAGTACTTC

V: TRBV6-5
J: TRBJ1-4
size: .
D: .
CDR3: CASSRQPTNEKLFF
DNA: TGTGCCAGCAGCCGACAGCCAACTAATGAAAAACTGTTTTTT

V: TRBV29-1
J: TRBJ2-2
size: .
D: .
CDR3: CSVAERRTGELFF
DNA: TGCAGCGTTGCGGAGAGGAGGACCGGGGAGCTGTTTTTT

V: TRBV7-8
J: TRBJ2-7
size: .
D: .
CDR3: CASSLGLRIHSSYEQYF
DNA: TGTGCCAGCAGCTTAGGTTTGCGGATACATAGCTCCTACGAGCAGTACTTC

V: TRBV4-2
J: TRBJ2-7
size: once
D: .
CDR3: CASSQGGPPDEQYF
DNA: TGTGCCAGCAGCCAAGGGGGCCCGCCGGACGAGCAGTACTTC

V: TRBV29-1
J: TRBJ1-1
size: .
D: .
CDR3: CSVEGYQSGPEAFF
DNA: TGCAGCGTTGAGGGGTACCAAAGCGGGCCTGAAGCTTTCTTT

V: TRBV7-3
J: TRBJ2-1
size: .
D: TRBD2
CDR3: CASSLGLAGNNEQFF
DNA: TGTGCCAGCAGCTTAGGGCTAGCGGGAAACAATGAGCAGTTCTTC

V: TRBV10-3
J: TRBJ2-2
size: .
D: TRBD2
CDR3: CAISESSGSGAGELFF
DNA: TGTGCCATCAGTGAGTCCAGCGGGAGTGGGGCCGGGGAGCTGTTTTTT

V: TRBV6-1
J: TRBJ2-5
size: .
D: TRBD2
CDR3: CASSEALRSGRAGETQYF
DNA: TGTGCCAGCAGTGAAGCGCTTCGTAGCGGGAGGGCCGGGGAGACCCAGTACTTC

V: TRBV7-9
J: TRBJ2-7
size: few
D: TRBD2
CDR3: CASSLGLAGGEQYF
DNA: TGTGCCAGCAGCCTGGGACTAGCGGGAGGTGAGCAGTACTTC

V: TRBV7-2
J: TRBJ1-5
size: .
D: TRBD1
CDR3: CASSFRQGAGQPQHF
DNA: TGTGCCAGCAGCTTCCGTCAGGGGGCGGGTCAGCCCCAGCATTTT

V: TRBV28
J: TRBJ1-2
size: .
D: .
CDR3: CASSFLSGSVYGYTF
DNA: TGTGCCAGCAGTTTTCTGTCAGGGTCTGTCTATGGCTACACCTTC

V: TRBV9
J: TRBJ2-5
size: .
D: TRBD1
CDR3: CASSPRTGSTVETQYF
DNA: TGTGCCAGCAGCCCGCGGACAGGTTCTACCGTGGAGACCCAGTACTTC

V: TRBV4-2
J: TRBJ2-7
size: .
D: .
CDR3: CASSLGTPTYEQYF
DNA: TGTGCCAGCAGCCTGGGGACACCTACCTACGAGCAGTACTTC

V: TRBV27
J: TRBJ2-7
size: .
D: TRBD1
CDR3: CASSRSRGPSSYEQYF
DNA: TGTGCCAGCAGTCGGTCCAGGGGGCCTAGCTCCTACGAGCAGTACTTC

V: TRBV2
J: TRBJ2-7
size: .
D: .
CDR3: CASSDFGRGEQYF
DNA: TGTGCCAGCAGTGATTTCGGCCGAGGCGAGCAGTACTTC

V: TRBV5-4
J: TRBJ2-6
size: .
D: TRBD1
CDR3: CASSWETGRYSGANVLTF
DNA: TGTGCCAGCAGCTGGGAGACAGGGCGCTACTCTGGGGCCAACGTCCTGACTTTC

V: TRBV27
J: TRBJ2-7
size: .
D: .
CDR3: CASSPGHSTSTYEQYF
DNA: TGTGCCAGCAGTCCCGGACACTCTACGTCGACCTACGAGCAGTACTTC

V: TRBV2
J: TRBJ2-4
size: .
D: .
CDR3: CASSPGLSKNIQYF
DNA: TGTGCCAGCAGTCCGGGACTTTCTAAAAACATTCAGTACTTC

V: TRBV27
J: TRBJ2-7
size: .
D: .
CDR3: CASSFRGARGEQYF
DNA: TGTGCCAGCAGTTTCAGGGGGGCTCGGGGTGAGCAGTACTTC

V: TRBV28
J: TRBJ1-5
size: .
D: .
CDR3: CASSSTDSNQPQHF
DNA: TGTGCCAGCAGTTCAACAGATAGCAATCAGCCCCAGCATTTT

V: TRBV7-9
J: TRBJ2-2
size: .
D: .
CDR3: CASSRTVRPGELFF
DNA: TGTGCCAGCAGTAGGACAGTTCGCCCCGGGGAGCTGTTTTTT